The T cell receptor beta chain described here comes from a study of CD8+ T cells in alopecia areata. J was trimmed by 9 bases and V by 3 bases; bases with no gene match: 7. CDR1 is SEHNR, CDR2 FQNEAQ, per germline (reference sequence). The length of the CDR3 is 16 residues. Sorted out of PBMCs were CD4+ T cells and CD8+ T cells. RNA extraction and reverse transcription yielded cDNA as sequencing template. TCRdb keeps only in-frame clones here, not all; method: immunoSEQ multiplex PCR. The sample records roughly 100,000 clones, 55% being singletons. The sequenced sample consisted of CD4+ T cells sorted from blood. The chain is built from TRBV7-9 and TRBJ2-1; 14 bases are shared with TRBD2. The sequence was obtained from a human donor in good health. The CDR3: CASSFLTSGGAGEQFF. Here the CDR3 DNA reads TGTGCCAGCAGCTTCTTGACTAGCGGGGGGGCAGGTGAGCAGTTCTTC.